The clone carrying this T cell receptor (beta chain) was observed many times. The target antigen is unknown. Germline CDR1 SGHTA, CDR2 FQGTGA. The ends lost 0 bases at V and 2 bases at J; junction bases unmatched: 3. The CDR3 runs 16 residues. This sample was taken from a study of regulatory T cells in long-lasting Graves disease. Findings and limits, study-wide: Blood alone, not thyroid tissue, was studied.

The time point is: newly diagnosed GD, antithyroid drugs for less than 3 months. After RNA was extracted from PBMCs, the TCR library was made from it. Construction of the TCR beta libraries employed iRepertoire HTBI primers in conjunction with Arm-PCR of CDR3 regions. In TCRdb, the multiplex PCR reads were re-called with MiXCR into one record per CDR3 protein. The sample lists 350,000 to 450,000 distinct CDR3 sequences, about 11% seen once, with approximately 17% in the top ten. The same sample was also used in a study of T cells in Graves' hyperthyroidism and ophthalmopathy.

The TCR originated in a woman younger than 35 with Graves disease. This specimen consisted of peripheral blood mononuclear cells (PBMCs), obtained at new diagnosis, from a patient treated with antithyroid drugs. The chain is built from TRBV7-3 and TRBJ2-3, with TRBD2 identical over 9 bases. The CDR3 DNA sequence: TGTGCCAGCAGCTTAACCAGCGGGGGGCCCACAGATACGCAGTATTTT. This gives the protein CASSLTSGGPTDTQYF. Filled out from reference TRBV7-3 and TRBJ2-3, the complete variable domain reads GAGVSQTPSNKVTEKGKYVELRCDPISGHTALYWYRQSLGQGPEFLIYFQGTGAADDSGLPNDRFFAVRPEGSVSTLKIQRTERGDSAVYLCASSLTSGGPTDTQYFGPGTRLTVL.